A selection of T cell receptor beta chains follows, all from one sample in a study of T cell responses to AZD1222 COVID-19 vaccine. Generated by immunoSEQ multiplex PCR, the TCRdb table keeps only in-frame clones and is missing some. The top ten hold less than 6.5% of the sample, which has 85,000 or so clones, around 84% seen once. The input for sequencing was peripheral blood, taken 28 days after the second AZD1222 dose. The source of these receptors is an adult who received the AZD1222 COVID-19 vaccine. Each CDR3 is given with its conserved first and last residue. D genes are given only for firm matches. Size is omitted from some rows. Given values are once, few, many or a class for expanded clones.

J gene	D gene	clone size	V gene	CDR3 protein	CDR3 DNA
TRBJ2-1	.	.	TRBV7-2	CASSLFGSYNEQFF	TGTGCCAGCAGCTTATTTGGGAGCTACAATGAGCAGTTCTTC
TRBJ1-5	.	.	TRBV18	CASSPTSAVGPQHF	TGTGCCAGTTCTCCAACCTCGGCGGTAGGGCCCCAGCATTTT
TRBJ1-1	.	.	TRBV5-5	CASSLYFRAFF	TGTGCCAGCAGCTTGTATTTTCGGGCTTTCTTT
TRBJ2-5	.	.	TRBV6-2/TRBV6-3	CASSYPSYREPYQETQYF	TGTGCCAGCAGTTACCCTTCCTACAGGGAACCGTACCAAGAGACCCAGTACTTC
TRBJ2-5	TRBD2	.	TRBV3-1/TRBV3-2	CASSFPGLAGAQETQYF	TGTGCCAGCAGCTTTCCGGGACTAGCGGGAGCCCAAGAGACCCAGTACTTC
TRBJ2-7	.	.	TRBV19	CASSITGTGGYEQYF	TGTGCCAGTAGTATTACAGGGACCGGTGGCTACGAGCAGTACTTC
TRBJ1-3	TRBD1	.	TRBV14	CASSRRLGQDSGNTIYF	TGTGCCAGCAGCCGCCGGTTGGGACAGGACTCTGGAAACACCATATATTTT
TRBJ2-1	.	.	TRBV7-9	CASSFGLISYNEQFF	TGTGCCAGCAGCTTTGGACTGATCTCCTACAATGAGCAGTTCTTC
TRBJ2-1	TRBD2	.	TRBV7-3	CASTPGTTPYNEQFF	TGTGCCAGCACCCCCGGGACTACTCCCTACAATGAGCAGTTCTTC
TRBJ2-2	.	.	TRBV19	CASTIGYNTGELFF	TGTGCCAGTACCATAGGGTATAACACCGGGGAGCTGTTTTTT
TRBJ2-7	TRBD2	few	TRBV15	CATRLAGSTYEQYF	TGTGCCACCAGGTTAGCGGGATCCACCTACGAGCAGTACTTC
TRBJ2-3	.	.	TRBV7-8	CASSFPGTSDTQYF	TGTGCCAGCAGCTTCCCAGGGACTTCAGATACGCAGTATTTT
TRBJ2-3	TRBD2	.	TRBV4-2	CASSQRGAGGTDTQYF	TGTGCCAGCAGCCAGAGAGGAGCGGGAGGCACAGATACGCAGTATTTT
TRBJ2-5	TRBD2	.	TRBV5-6	CASSSRGAGSPLQETQYF	TGTGCCAGCAGTTCTAGGGGAGCGGGGTCCCCGCTCCAAGAGACCCAGTACTTC
TRBJ2-1	TRBD2	.	TRBV19	CASSPPGIAGLGGQFF	TGTGCCAGTAGTCCCCCCGGGATAGCGGGGCTAGGGGGGCAGTTCTTC